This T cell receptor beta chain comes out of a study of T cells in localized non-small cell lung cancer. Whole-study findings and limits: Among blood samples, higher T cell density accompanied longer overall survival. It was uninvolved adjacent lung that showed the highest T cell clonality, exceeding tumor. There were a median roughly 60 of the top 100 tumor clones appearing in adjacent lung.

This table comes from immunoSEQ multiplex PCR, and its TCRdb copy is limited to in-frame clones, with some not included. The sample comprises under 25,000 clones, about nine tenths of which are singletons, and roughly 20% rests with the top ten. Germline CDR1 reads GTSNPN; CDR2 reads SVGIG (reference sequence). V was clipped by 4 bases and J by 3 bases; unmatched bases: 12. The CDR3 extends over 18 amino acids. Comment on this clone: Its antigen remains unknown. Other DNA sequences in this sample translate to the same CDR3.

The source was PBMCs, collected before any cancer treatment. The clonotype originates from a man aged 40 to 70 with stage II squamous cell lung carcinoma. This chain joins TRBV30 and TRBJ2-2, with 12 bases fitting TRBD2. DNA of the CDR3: TGTGCCTGGAACCTACCTCTAGCGGGGGGGCTGGACACCGGGGAGCTGTTTTTT. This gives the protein CAWNLPLAGGLDTGELFF.